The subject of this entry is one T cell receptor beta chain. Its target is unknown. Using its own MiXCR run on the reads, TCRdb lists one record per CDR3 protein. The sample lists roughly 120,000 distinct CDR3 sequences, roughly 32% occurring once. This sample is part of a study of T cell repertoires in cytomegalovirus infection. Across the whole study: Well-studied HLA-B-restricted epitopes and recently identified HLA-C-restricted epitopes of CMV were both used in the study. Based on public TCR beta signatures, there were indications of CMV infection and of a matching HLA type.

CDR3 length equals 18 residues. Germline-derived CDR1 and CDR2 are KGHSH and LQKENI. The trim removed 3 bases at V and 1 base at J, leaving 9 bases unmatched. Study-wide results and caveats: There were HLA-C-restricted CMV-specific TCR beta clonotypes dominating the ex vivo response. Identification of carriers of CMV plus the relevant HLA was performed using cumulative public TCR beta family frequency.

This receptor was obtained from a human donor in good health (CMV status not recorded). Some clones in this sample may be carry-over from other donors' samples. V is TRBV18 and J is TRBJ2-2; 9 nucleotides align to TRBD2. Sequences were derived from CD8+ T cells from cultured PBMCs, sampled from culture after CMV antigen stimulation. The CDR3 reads CASSPGNGLAKNTGELFF. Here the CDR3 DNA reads TGTGCCAGCTCACCTGGGAATGGACTAGCGAAGAACACCGGGGAGCTGTTTTTT.